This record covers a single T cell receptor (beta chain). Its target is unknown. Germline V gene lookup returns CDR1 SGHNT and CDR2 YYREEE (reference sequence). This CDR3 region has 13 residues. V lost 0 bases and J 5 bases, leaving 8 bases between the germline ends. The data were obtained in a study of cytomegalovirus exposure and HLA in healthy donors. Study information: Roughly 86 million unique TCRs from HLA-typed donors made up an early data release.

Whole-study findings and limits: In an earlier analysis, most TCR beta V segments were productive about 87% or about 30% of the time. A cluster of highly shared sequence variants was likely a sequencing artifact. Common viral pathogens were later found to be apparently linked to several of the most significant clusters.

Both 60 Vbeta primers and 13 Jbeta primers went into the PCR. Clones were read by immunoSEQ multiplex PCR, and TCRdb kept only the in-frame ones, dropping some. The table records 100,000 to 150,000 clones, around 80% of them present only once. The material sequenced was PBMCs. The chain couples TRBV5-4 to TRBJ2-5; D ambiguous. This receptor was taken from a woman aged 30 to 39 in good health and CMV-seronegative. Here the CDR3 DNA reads TGTGCCAGCAGCTTGGTCGGTGAGGAGACCCAGTACTTC. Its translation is CASSLVGEETQYF.